This T cell receptor (beta chain) was sequenced for a study of T cell responses to AZD1222 COVID-19 vaccine. Per the germline V gene, CDR1 is SNHLY and CDR2 is FYNNEI. Trimming took 2 bases from V and 3 from J, leaving 10 bases between them. This CDR3 spans 14 amino acids. General study findings and limits: Sampling that yielded the repertoires occurred only after the peak T cell response. Most donors were white British and more were female, and clonal diversity was possibly underestimated. Dominant at 160-218 and 743-854, vaccine-associated CD4 TCRs also spanned spike. Increased Spike-specific TCR breadth and depth were observed after two AZD1222 doses.

A word on this clone: Its antigen is unidentified.

Assay used: immunoSEQ multiplex PCR; TCRdb lists only in-frame clones, some missing. Found here are around 110,000 clones, about 92% of them singletons; the top ten hold 2.5% to 3%. The genes are TRBV2 and TRBJ1-1; a possible D gene is TRBD1 (6 bases). This clonotype was obtained from an adult in good health. Material: peripheral blood, obtained on day 0 of AZD1222 vaccination. This chain's CDR3 is CASSETGADTEAFF. The CDR3 DNA reads as TGTGCCAGCAGTGAAACGGGGGCGGACACTGAAGCTTTCTTT.